This TCR beta chain was identified during a study of cytomegalovirus exposure and HLA in healthy donors. In the PCR, 60 Vbeta and 13 Jbeta primers were used. Generated by immunoSEQ multiplex PCR, the TCRdb table keeps only in-frame clones and is missing some. The sample lists about 120,000 clones, around two thirds occurring once. Participants comprised healthy donors of bone marrow. A remark on this clone: Its antigen remains unidentified.

The study, taken as a whole, reports: A later analysis reportedly found that, within productive TCRs, an Asian-associated ancestry cluster had fewer N-insertions than the mean observed across the roughly 700 donors. Across donors, sequencing depth was assumed by presence/absence analyses to be roughly uniform. Highest at DRB1 and lowest at HLA-C, TCR association rates differed among HLA loci in a later analysis.

This CDR3 is 17 amino acids long. The ends were cut back, 2 bases at V and 0 bases at J, with 14 bases in the middle. Germline loops: CDR1 MNHNS, CDR2 SASEGT. The source of this sequence is a woman aged 40-49 years in good health and CMV-seropositive. The source material was PBMCs. The chain employs TRBV6-1 and TRBJ2-4; D unclear. The CDR3 is CASSENIGRLAKNIQYF. The CDR3 nucleotides are TGTGCCAGCAGTGAAAATATCGGCAGACTAGCCAAAAACATTCAGTACTTC.